The source of this T cell receptor (beta chain) is a study of blood T cell repertoires in COVID-19. For the study at large: The United States, Italy and Spain provided the acute and convalescent COVID-19 samples.

The study recruited people aged about 18 to 95 years across approximately 24 US areas. Cohort 3 recovered donors had two negative PCRs, clearance, or symptom resolution. Data came from immunoSEQ multiplex PCR; TCRdb stores just in-frame clones and leaves some out. This table has 200,000 to 250,000 clones, 87% appearing once. With 2 bases removed from V and 3 bases from J, the gap between germline ends came to 9 bases. CDR3 length equals 13 residues. Germline assignment: CDR1 SGHDT and CDR2 YYEEEE. The specimen sequenced was PBMCs or T cells enriched from blood (not recorded which). The sequence came from a man in his thirties or forties who had recovered from COVID-19. This sequence joins TRBV5-6 and TRBJ2-7; possible D gene TRBD1, 6 bases. CDR3 region: CASSFVQGYEQYF. The CDR3 DNA reads TGTGCCAGCAGCTTCGTACAGGGCTACGAGCAGTACTTC.